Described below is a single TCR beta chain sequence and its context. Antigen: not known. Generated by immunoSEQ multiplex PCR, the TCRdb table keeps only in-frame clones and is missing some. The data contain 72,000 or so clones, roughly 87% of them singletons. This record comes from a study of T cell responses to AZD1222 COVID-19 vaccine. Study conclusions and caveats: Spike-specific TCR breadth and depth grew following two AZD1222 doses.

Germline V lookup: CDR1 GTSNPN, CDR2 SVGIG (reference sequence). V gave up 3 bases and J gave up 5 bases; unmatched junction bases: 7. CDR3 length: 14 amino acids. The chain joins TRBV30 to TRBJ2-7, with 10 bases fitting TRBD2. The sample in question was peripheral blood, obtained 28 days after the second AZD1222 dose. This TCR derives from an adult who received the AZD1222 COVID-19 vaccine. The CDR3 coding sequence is TGTGCCTGGAGCGCAGCGGGAGGGCCGAACGAGCAGTACTTC. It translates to CAWSAAGGPNEQYF.